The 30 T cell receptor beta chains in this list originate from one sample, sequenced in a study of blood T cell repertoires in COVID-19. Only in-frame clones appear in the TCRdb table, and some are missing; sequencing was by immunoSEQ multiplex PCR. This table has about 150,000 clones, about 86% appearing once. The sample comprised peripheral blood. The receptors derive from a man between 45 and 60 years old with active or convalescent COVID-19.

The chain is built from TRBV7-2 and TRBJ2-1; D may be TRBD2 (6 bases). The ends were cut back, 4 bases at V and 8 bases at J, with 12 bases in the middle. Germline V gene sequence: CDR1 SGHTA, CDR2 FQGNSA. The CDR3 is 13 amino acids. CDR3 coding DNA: TGTGCCAGCAGCTGGGGACTCGTTGATGAGCAGTTCTTC. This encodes CASSWGLVDEQFF.

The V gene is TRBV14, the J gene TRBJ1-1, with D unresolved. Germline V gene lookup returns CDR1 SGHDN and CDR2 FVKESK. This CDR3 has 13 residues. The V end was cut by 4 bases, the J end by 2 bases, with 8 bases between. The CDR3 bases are TGTGCCAGCAGCCCCGGCGGAAACACTGAAGCTTTCTTT. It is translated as CASSPGGNTEAFF. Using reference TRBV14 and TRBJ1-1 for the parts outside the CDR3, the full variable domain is EAGVTQFPSHSVIEKGQTVTLRCDPISGHDNLYWYRRVMGKEIKFLLHFVKESKQDESGMPNNRFLAERTGGTYSTLKVQPAELEDSGVYFCASSPGGNTEAFFGQGTRLTVV.

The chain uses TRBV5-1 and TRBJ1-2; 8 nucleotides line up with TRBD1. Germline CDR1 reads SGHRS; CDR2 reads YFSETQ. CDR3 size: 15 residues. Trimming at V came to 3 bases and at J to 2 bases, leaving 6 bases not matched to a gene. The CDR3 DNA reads TGCGCCAGCAGCTACGGACAGGGAGCAAACTATGGCTACACCTTC. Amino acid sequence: CASSYGQGANYGYTF. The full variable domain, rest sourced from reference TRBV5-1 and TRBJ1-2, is KAGVTQTPRYLIKTRGQQVTLSCSPISGHRSVSWYQQTPGQGLQFLFEYFSETQRNKGNFPGRFSGRQFSNSRSEMNVSTLELGDSALYLCASSYGQGANYGYTFGSGTRLTVV.

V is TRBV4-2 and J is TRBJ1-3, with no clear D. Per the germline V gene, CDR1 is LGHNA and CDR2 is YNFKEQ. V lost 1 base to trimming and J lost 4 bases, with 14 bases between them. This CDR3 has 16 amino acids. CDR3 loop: CASSQVLEGSGNTIYF. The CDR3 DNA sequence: TGTGCCAGCAGCCAAGTCTTGGAGGGCTCCGGAAACACCATATATTTT.

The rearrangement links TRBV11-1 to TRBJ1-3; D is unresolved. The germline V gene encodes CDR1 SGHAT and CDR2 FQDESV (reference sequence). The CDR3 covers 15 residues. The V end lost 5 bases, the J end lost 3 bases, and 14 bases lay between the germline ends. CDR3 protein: CASSLNRHLGNTIYF. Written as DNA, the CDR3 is TGTGCCAGCAGCCTAAATAGACATCTTGGAAACACCATATATTTT.

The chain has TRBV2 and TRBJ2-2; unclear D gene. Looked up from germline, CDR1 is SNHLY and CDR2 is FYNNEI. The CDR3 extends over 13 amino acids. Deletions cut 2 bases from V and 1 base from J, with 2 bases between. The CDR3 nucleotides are TGTGCCAGCAGTGAACAGAACACCGGGGAGCTGTTTTTT. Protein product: CASSEQNTGELFF.

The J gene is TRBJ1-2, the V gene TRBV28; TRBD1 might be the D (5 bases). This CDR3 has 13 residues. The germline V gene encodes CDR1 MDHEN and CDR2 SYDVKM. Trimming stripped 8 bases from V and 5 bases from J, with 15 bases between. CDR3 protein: CASGGTDQYGYTF. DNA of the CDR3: TGTGCCAGCGGAGGGACGGATCAATATGGCTACACCTTC.

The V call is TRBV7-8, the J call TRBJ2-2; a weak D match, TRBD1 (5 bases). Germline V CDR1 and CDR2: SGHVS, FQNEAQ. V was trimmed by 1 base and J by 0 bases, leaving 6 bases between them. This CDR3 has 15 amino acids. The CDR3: CASSLGGSNTGELFF. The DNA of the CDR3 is TGTGCCAGCAGCTTAGGGGGCTCGAACACCGGGGAGCTGTTTTTT.

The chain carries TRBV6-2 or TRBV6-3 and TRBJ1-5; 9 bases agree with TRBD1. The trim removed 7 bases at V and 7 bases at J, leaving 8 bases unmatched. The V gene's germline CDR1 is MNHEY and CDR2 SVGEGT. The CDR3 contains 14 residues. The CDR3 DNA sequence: TGTGCCAGCACCCCGGGACAGGGCATACAGCCCCAGCATTTT. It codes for CASTPGQGIQPQHF.

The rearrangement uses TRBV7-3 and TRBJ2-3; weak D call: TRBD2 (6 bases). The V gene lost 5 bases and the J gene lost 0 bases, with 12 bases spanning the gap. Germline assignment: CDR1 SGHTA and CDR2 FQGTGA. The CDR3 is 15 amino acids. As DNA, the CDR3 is TGTGCCAGCAGCCCCAGCGGGCAAAGCACAGATACGCAGTATTTT. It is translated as CASSPSGQSTDTQYF.

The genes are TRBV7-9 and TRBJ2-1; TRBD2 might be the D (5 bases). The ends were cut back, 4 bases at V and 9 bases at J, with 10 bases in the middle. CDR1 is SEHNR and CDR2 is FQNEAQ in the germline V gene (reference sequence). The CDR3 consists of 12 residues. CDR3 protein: CASSSLAGEQFF. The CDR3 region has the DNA TGTGCCAGCAGCTCTCTAGCTGGTGAGCAGTTCTTC.

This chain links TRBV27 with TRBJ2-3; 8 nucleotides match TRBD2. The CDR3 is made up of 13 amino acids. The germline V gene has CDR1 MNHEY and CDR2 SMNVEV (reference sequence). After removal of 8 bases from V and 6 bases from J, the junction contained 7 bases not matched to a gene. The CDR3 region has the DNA TGTGCCAGCGCTATAGCGGGGACTGATACGCAGTATTTT. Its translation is CASAIAGTDTQYF.

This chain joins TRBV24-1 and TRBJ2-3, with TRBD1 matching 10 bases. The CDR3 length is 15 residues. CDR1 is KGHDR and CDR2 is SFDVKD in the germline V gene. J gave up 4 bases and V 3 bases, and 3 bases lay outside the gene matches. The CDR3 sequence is CATSDPGQGSDTQYF. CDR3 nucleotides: TGTGCCACCAGTGATCCGGGACAGGGGTCAGATACGCAGTATTTT.

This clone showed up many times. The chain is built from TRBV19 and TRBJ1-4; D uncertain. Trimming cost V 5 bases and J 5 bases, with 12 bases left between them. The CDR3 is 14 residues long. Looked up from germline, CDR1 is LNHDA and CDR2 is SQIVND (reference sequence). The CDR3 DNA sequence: TGTGCCAGTAGTGAGGCAGAACCGAATGAAAAACTGTTTTTT. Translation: CASSEAEPNEKLFF.

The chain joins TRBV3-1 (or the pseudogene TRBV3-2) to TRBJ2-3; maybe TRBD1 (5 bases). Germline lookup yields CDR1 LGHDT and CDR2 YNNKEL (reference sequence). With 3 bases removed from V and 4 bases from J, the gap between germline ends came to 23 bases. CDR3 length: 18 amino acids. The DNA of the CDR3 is TGTGCCAGCAGCCACGGCAGGGCCCCCCCTTTAAAGGCAGATACGCAGTATTTT. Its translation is CASSHGRAPPLKADTQYF.

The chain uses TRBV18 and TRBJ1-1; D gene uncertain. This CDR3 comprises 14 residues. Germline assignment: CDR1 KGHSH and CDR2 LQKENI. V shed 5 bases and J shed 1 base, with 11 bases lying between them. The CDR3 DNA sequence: TGTGCCAGCTCAGCTTGGGGAGGGAACACTGAAGCTTTCTTT. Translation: CASSAWGGNTEAFF. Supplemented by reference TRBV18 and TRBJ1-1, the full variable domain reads NAGVMQNPRHLVRRRGQEARLRCSPMKGHSHVYWYRQLPEEGLKFMVYLQKENIIDESGMPKERFSAEFPKEGPSILRIQQVVRGDSAAYFCASSAWGGNTEAFFGQGTRLTVV.

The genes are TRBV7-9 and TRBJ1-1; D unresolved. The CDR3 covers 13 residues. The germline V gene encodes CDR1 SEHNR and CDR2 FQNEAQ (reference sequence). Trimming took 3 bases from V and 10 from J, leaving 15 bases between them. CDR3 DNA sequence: TGTGCCAGCAGCTTTTCCCGGACTGGGTCAGCTTTCTTT. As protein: CASSFSRTGSAFF.

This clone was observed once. CDR3 loop: CASSLGVSGSQETQYF. The CDR3 DNA follows: TGTGCCAGCAGTTTAGGGGTTAGCGGGAGTCAAGAGACCCAGTACTTC. The rearrangement joins TRBV28 to TRBJ2-5, with 9 nucleotides matching TRBD2. The V gene's germline CDR1 is MDHEN and CDR2 SYDVKM. The CDR3 runs 16 residues. Trimming at V came to 2 bases and at J to 2 bases, leaving 6 bases not matched to a gene.

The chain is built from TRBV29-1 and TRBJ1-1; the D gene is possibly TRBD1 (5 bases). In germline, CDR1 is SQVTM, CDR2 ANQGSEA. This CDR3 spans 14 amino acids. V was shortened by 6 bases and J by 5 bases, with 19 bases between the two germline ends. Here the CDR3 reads CSVRGGSLLTEAFF. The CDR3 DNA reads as TGCAGCGTCCGCGGGGGGTCATTGTTGACTGAAGCTTTCTTT.

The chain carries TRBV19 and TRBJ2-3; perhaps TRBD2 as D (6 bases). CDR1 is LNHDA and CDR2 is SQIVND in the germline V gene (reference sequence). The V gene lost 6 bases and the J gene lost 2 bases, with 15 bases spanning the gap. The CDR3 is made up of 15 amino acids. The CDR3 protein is CASRTEGLPTDTQYF. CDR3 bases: TGTGCCAGTAGGACTGAGGGACTCCCCACAGATACGCAGTATTTT.

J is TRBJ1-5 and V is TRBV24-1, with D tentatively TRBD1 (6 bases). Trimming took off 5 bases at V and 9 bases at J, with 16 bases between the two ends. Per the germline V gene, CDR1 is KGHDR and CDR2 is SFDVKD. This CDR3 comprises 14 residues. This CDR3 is CATSGPGAQWPQHF. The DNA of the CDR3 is TGTGCCACCAGTGGCCCAGGGGCCCAGTGGCCCCAGCATTTT.

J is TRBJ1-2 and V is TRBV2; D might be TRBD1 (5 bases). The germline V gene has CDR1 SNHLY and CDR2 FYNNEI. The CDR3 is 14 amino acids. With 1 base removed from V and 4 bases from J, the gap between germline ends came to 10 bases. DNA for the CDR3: TGTGCCAGCAGTGAAGAGGGGATGAGCTATGGCTACACCTTC. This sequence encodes CASSEEGMSYGYTF.

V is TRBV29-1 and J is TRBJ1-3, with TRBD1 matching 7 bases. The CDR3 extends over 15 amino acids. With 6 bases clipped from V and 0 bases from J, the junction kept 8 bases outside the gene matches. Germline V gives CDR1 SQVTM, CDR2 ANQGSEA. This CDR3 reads CSVGDSRISGNTIYF. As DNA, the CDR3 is TGCAGCGTGGGGGACAGCAGAATCTCTGGAAACACCATATATTTT.

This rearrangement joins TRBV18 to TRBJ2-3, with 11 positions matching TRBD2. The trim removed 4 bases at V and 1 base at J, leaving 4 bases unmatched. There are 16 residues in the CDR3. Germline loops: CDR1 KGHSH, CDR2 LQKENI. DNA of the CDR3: TGTGCCAGCTCACAGGGACTAGCGGCAGGCACAGATACGCAGTATTTT. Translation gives CASSQGLAAGTDTQYF.

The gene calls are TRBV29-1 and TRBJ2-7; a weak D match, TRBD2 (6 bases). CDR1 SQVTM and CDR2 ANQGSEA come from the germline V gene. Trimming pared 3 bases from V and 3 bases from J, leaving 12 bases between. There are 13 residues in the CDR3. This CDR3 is CSVEWGVNYEQYF. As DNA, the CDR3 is TGCAGCGTTGAGTGGGGGGTGAACTACGAGCAGTACTTC.

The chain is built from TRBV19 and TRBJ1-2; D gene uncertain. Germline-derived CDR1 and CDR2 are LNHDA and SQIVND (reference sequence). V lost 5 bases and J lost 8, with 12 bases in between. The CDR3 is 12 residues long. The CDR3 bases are TGTGCCAGTAGTCTAAACCGGGTCGGCTACACCTTC. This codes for CASSLNRVGYTF.

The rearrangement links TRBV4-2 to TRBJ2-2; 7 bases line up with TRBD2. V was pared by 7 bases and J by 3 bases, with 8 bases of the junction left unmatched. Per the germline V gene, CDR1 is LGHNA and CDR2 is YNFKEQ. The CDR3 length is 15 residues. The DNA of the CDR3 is TGTGCCAGCAAGTTCGTCCGGGGGGACACCGGGGAGCTGTTTTTT. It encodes CASKFVRGDTGELFF.

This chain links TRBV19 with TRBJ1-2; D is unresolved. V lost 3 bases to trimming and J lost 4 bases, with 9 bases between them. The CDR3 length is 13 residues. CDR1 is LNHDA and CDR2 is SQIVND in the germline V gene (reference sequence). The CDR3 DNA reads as TGTGCCAGTAGTATTGATGCGTTCTATGGCTACACCTTC. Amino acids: CASSIDAFYGYTF. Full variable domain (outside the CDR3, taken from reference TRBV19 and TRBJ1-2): DGGITQSPKYLFRKEGQNVTLSCEQNLNHDAMYWYRQDPGQGLRLIYYSQIVNDFQKGDIAEGYSVSREKKESFPLTVTSAQKNPTAFYLCASSIDAFYGYTFGSGTRLTVV.

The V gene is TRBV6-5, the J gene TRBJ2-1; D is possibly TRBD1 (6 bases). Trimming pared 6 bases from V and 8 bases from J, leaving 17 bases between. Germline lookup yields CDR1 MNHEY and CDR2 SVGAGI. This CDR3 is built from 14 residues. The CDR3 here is CASSPGQTSDEQFF. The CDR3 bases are TGTGCCAGCAGCCCCGGACAGACAAGTGATGAGCAGTTCTTC.

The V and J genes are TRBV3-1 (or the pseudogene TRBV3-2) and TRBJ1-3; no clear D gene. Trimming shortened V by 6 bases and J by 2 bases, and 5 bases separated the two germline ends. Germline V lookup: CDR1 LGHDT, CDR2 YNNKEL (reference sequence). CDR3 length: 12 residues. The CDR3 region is CASSIAGNTIYF. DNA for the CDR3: TGTGCCAGCAGTATTGCTGGAAACACCATATATTTT.